Below, 14 T cell receptor beta chains from the same sample are listed, as sequenced in a study of memory CD4+ T cells and cytomegalovirus serostatus. The sort gate was single viable CD3+CD4+CD8-CD45RO+ cells for memory CD4+ T cells. Generated by immunoSEQ multiplex PCR, the TCRdb table keeps only in-frame clones and is missing some. The sample carries around 84,000 clones, approximately 80% recorded once. What was sequenced was memory CD4+ T cells from blood. Receptor source: an adult in good health and CMV-seronegative.

Of note for this clone: Within the sample, other DNA sequences also encode this same CDR3. The chain uses TRBV7-9 and TRBJ2-3, with D perhaps matching TRBD2 (5 bases). The CDR3 totals 14 residues. Germline values: CDR1 SEHNR, CDR2 FQNEAQ (reference sequence). Trimming left V 6 bases short and J 2 bases short, with 12 bases between. The CDR3 loop is CASSRSGNTDTQYF. In nucleotides, the CDR3 is TGTGCCAGCAGTCGGAGCGGAAACACAGATACGCAGTATTTT.

The J gene is TRBJ2-3, the V gene TRBV5-1, with 12 bases that match TRBD2. Trimming at V came to 5 bases and at J to 1 base, leaving 11 bases not matched to a gene. Germline values: CDR1 SGHRS, CDR2 YFSETQ. This CDR3 spans 18 amino acids. CDR3 in DNA: TGCGCCAGCAGTCGTTCTAGCGGGGGGGTCCGGGGCACAGATACGCAGTATTTT. It yields the protein CASSRSSGGVRGTDTQYF.

The V gene is TRBV9, the J gene TRBJ2-2, with a tentative D call TRBD1 (5 bases). Germline V gene sequence: CDR1 SGDLS, CDR2 YYNGEE. V lost 3 bases and J 8 bases, leaving 23 bases between the germline ends. This CDR3 comprises 17 residues. The CDR3 nucleotides read TGTGCCAGCAGCGAGACCCCAAACCCGGGCAGGGCGGGGGAGCTGTTTTTT. Protein: CASSETPNPGRAGELFF.

The V and J genes are TRBV28 and TRBJ1-3; perhaps TRBD1 as D (5 bases). From germline, CDR1 is MDHEN and CDR2 SYDVKM. V lost 2 bases to trimming and J lost 8 bases, with 19 bases between them. The CDR3 sequence is 16 residues long. The CDR3 sequence is CASSLMGQGGLDTIYF. The CDR3 DNA reads as TGTGCCAGCAGTTTAATGGGCCAGGGTGGGTTGGACACCATATATTTT.

The chain uses TRBV6-4 and TRBJ2-7; no reliable D call. V was trimmed by 4 bases and J by 4 bases, leaving 11 bases between them. The CDR3 runs to 13 residues. Germline values: CDR1 MRHNA, CDR2 SNTAGT. This CDR3 is CASSAWAGYEQYF. DNA for the CDR3: TGTGCCAGCAGTGCGTGGGCAGGTTACGAGCAGTACTTC.

V and J are TRBV5-1 and TRBJ2-2; D is ambiguous. The CDR3 has 16 amino acids. The V end was cut by 1 base, the J end by 1 base, with 11 bases between. Germline-derived CDR1 and CDR2 are SGHRS and YFSETQ. The DNA for the CDR3 is TGCGCCAGCAGCTTGACCCTGGCAGGGAACACCGGGGAGCTGTTTTTT. Its translation: CASSLTLAGNTGELFF.

This clone was detected only once. V gene TRBV5-8 combines with J gene TRBJ1-2, with a possible D match to TRBD1 (5 bases). V gave up 10 bases and J gave up 5 bases, with 24 bases separating them. The CDR3 runs to 15 residues. Per the germline V gene, CDR1 is SGHTS and CDR2 is YDEGEE. Here the CDR3 reads CAGVGGLAFGYGYTF. The DNA of the CDR3 is TGTGCCGGGGTGGGGGGACTGGCCTTCGGATATGGCTACACCTTC.

The chain has TRBV9 and TRBJ2-5, with 9 bases that match TRBD1. The V gene's germline CDR1 is SGDLS and CDR2 YYNGEE. Trimming took 0 bases from V and 2 from J; bases not matched to a gene: 5. The CDR3 has 16 residues. This CDR3 is CASSVEADRGQETQYF. CDR3 DNA: TGTGCCAGCAGCGTAGAAGCTGACAGGGGGCAAGAGACCCAGTACTTC.

This chain joins TRBV5-4 and TRBJ2-7, with D possibly matching TRBD1 (6 bases). The CDR3 covers 15 residues. The V and J ends lost 0 bases and 0 bases respectively, with 10 bases between them. Looked up from germline, CDR1 is SGHNT and CDR2 is YYREEE (reference sequence). This CDR3 is CASSLGRGYSYEQYF. The CDR3 DNA reads as TGTGCCAGCAGCTTGGGCAGGGGCTACTCCTACGAGCAGTACTTC.

On this clone itself: At one end the junction does not follow the germline gene, possibly because of a read error. This chain links TRBV4-2 with TRBJ1-2; D is possibly TRBD1 (6 bases). Germline V gene sequence: CDR1 LGHNA, CDR2 YNFKEQ. The CDR3 loop spans 13 amino acids. Here the CDR3 DNA reads TGTGCCGGCAGCCGACAGGACAGTGACGGCTACACCTTC. The encoded protein is CAGSRQDSDGYTF.

V usage is TRBV7-2 and J usage is TRBJ1-5; D is undetermined. Germline CDR1 SGHTA, CDR2 FQGNSA. Trimming shortened V by 2 bases and J by 1 base, and 9 bases separated the two germline ends. CDR3 size: 15 residues. Here the CDR3 reads CASSLTGLSNQPQHF. Written as DNA, the CDR3 is TGTGCCAGCAGCTTAACTGGGTTGAGCAATCAGCCCCAGCATTTT.

The J gene is TRBJ1-5, the V gene TRBV10-3, with D possibly being TRBD1 (5 bases). V dropped 6 bases and J dropped 2 bases, with 8 bases sitting between them. CDR3 size: 13 residues. CDR1 is ENHRY and CDR2 is SYGVKD in the germline V gene. The CDR3 here is CAISRDGNQPQHF. CDR3 sequence (DNA): TGTGCCATCAGCCGGGACGGCAATCAGCCCCAGCATTTT.

The chain uses TRBV6-1 and TRBJ2-2, with D uncertain. The germline V gene has CDR1 MNHNS and CDR2 SASEGT. V was cut by 4 bases and J by 1 base, with 4 bases left in between. The CDR3 has 13 amino acids. The CDR3 coding sequence is TGTGCCAGCAGTGTCAGGAACACCGGGGAGCTGTTTTTT. This codes for CASSVRNTGELFF.

The gene calls are TRBV30 and TRBJ2-2, with D maybe TRBD2 (5 bases). The germline V gene has CDR1 GTSNPN and CDR2 SVGIG (reference sequence). The V and J ends lost 0 bases and 13 bases respectively, with 12 bases between them. This CDR3 has 12 amino acids. CDR3 in DNA: TGTGCCTGGAGTGTAGCCGGGGATGTGCTGTTTTTT. This gives the protein CAWSVAGDVLFF.